This T cell receptor (beta chain) came from a study of identifying expanded T cells in peripheral blood. Study-wide points: Differentially abundant clones: about 1.1 between replicates, 15 to 17 at two to three weeks, more than 18 at four.

On this clone: The target antigen is unknown.

Clones were sequenced by immunoSEQ multiplex PCR, and TCRdb holds only the in-frame ones, with some missing. The table has 90,000 or so clones, approximately 90% seen once. Sequenced sample: blood. The TCR was taken from a person aged 18 to 75 in good health.

CDR3 DNA: TGTGCCAGCTCACCTGGACGGAACTACGAGCAGTACTTC. Translation: CASSPGRNYEQYF. V is TRBV18 and J is TRBJ2-7; no clear D gene. Trimming shortened V by 3 bases and J by 3 bases, and 9 bases separated the two germline ends. This CDR3 spans 13 amino acids. Germline CDR1 is KGHSH and CDR2 is LQKENI.